This entry concerns a single T cell receptor beta chain. Its antigen is undetermined. This table comes from immunoSEQ multiplex PCR, and its TCRdb copy is limited to in-frame clones, with some not included. The data show 47,000 or so clones, roughly nine tenths seen once. The length of the CDR3 is 18 residues. Germline V gives CDR1 SGHTA, CDR2 FQGTGA. V lost 5 bases, J lost 2 bases, and 15 bases stayed unmatched. This sample was taken from a study of cytomegalovirus exposure and HLA in healthy donors. General observations from the study: Overall, about 160 TCR beta chains were annotated as cytomegalovirus-associated.

This TCR derives from a young man in good health and CMV-seronegative. The sample taken for sequencing was PBMCs. This chain connects TRBV7-3 to TRBJ2-1, with 7 bases identical to TRBD2. As DNA, the CDR3 is TGTGCCAGCAGCCAGACCCCTTCGGCGGGAGCCCCCTACAATGAGCAGTTCTTC. Translated: CASSQTPSAGAPYNEQFF.